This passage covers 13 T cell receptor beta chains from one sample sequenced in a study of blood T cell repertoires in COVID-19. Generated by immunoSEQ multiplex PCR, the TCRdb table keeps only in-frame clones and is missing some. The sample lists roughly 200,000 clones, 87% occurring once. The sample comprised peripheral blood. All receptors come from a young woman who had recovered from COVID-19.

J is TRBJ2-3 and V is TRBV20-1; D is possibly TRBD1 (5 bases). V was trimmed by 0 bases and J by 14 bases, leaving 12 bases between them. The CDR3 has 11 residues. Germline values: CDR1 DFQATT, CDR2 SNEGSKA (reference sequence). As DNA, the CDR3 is TGCAGTGCTAGAGACGACGTGGGGCCGTATTTT. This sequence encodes CSARDDVGPYF.

CDR3 protein: CASSFGQGAYNEQFF. The CDR3 bases are TGTGCCAGCAGCTTTGGACAGGGGGCGTACAATGAGCAGTTCTTC. The J gene is TRBJ2-1, the V gene TRBV5-6, with 11 bases aligning to TRBD1. The germline CDR1 and CDR2 sequences are SGHDT and YYEEEE. V lost 2 bases, J lost 4 bases, and 2 bases stayed unmatched. This CDR3 has 15 amino acids.

The CDR3 DNA reads as TGTGCCACCAGTGATCGGACTAGCGGGATTGGTGAGCAGTACTTC. It is translated as CATSDRTSGIGEQYF. V usage is TRBV24-1 and J usage is TRBJ2-7; TRBD2 matches 12 bases. Germline-derived CDR1 and CDR2 are KGHDR and SFDVKD. V trimming: 3 bases; J trimming: 7 bases; junction bases outside the gene matches: 6. The CDR3 covers 15 residues.

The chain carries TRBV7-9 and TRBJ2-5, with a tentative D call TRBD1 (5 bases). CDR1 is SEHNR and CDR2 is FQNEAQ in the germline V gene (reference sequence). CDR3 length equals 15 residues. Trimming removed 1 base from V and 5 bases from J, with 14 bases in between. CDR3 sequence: CASSLVSAGQETQYF. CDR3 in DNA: TGTGCCAGCAGCTTAGTCTCCGCAGGGCAGGAGACCCAGTACTTC.

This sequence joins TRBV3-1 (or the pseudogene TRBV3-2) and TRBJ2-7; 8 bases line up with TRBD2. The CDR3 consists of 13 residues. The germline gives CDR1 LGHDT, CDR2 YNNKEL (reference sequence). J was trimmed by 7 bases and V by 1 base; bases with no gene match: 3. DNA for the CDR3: TGTGCCAGCAGCCAAGTCGGGGGGGGTGAGCAGTACTTC. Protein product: CASSQVGGGEQYF.

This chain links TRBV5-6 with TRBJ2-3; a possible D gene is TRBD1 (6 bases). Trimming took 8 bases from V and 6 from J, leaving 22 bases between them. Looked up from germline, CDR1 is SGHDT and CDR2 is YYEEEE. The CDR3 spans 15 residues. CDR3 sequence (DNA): TGTGCCAGTAATCTACAGGGTCGGTTGGTGGATACGCAGTATTTT. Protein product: CASNLQGRLVDTQYF.

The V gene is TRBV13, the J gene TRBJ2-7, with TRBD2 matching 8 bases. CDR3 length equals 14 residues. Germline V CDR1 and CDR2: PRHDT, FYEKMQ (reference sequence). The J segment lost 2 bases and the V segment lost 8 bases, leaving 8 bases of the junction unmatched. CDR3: CASFRRGGPYEQYF. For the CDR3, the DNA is TGTGCCAGCTTTAGACGGGGGGGTCCCTACGAGCAGTACTTC.

The CDR3 loop reads CASSSGKPRYEQYF. The CDR3 DNA sequence: TGTGCCAGCAGTAGCGGGAAGCCTCGCTACGAGCAGTACTTC. The rearrangement uses TRBV9 and TRBJ2-7; 8 nucleotides align to TRBD2. Germline V gives CDR1 SGDLS, CDR2 YYNGEE. J was trimmed by 3 bases and V by 5 bases; bases with no gene match: 7. This CDR3 has 14 residues.

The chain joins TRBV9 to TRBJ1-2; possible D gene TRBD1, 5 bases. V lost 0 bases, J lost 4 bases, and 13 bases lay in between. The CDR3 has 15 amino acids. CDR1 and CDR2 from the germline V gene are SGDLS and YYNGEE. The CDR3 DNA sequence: TGTGCCAGCAGCGTAGAAATAGGGGACTTCTATGGCTACACCTTC. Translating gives CASSVEIGDFYGYTF.

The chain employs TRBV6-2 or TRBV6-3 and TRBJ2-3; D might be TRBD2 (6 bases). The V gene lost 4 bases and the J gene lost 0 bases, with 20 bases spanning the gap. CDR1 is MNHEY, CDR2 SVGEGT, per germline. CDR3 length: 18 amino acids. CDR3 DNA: TGTGCCAGCAGTTTCAATTGGGGGGAACACCTAAGCACAGATACGCAGTATTTT. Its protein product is CASSFNWGEHLSTDTQYF.

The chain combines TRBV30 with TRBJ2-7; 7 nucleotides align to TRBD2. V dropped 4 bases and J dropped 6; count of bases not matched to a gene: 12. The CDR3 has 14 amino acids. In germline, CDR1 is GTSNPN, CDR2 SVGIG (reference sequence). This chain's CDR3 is CAWKRGGSPGEQYF. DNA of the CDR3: TGTGCCTGGAAGCGGGGCGGGAGTCCCGGCGAGCAGTACTTC.

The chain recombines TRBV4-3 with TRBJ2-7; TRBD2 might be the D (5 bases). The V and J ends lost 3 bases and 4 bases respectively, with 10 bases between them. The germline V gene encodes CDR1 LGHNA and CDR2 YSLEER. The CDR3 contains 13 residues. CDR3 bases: TGCGCCAGCAGCCACCGGGGAGCTTACGAGCAGTACTTC. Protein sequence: CASSHRGAYEQYF.

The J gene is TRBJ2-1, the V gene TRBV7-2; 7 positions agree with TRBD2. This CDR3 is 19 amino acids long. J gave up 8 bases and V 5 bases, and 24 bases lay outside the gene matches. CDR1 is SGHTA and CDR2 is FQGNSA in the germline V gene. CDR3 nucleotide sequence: TGTGCCAGCAGCCCCCTTACCTTTTCCCCTAGCGGCCTTAGCTATGAGCAGTTCTTC. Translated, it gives CASSPLTFSPSGLSYEQFF.